The 23 T cell receptor beta chains in this list originate from one sample, sequenced in a study of T cell responses to AZD1222 COVID-19 vaccine (dated by TCRdb to 2020 to 2023). The time point tag for this specimen amounts to: baseline before first vaccination. The method behind the library was the immunoSEQ multiplex PCR assay. Sourced from immuneACCESS, this table was stored by TCRdb with only in-frame sequences that have V and J called. A share of the clones is absent; for the studies checked, an unresolved V gene accounts for under half, and the remainder has no known explanation. In all, the sample holds tens of thousands of clones, and over 75% of those were seen once. The top ten clones comprise around 15% of the sample. The sample was peripheral blood, taken on day 0 of AZD1222 vaccination. These TCRs come from an adult in good health.

The chain carries TRBV5-6 and TRBJ1-2, with D possibly TRBD1 on 5 matching bases. V lost 2 bases and J lost 2, with 10 bases in between. The CDR3 is 14 residues long. Germline assignment: CDR1 SGHDT and CDR2 YYEEEE. The DNA of the CDR3 is TGTGCCAGCAGCTTCGGGACGGAAAACTATGGCTACACCTTC. Amino acids: CASSFGTENYGYTF.

CDR3 sequence reads: CASSLRGQDRYGYTF. For the CDR3, the DNA is TGTGCCAGCAGCCTTCGAGGACAGGACCGCTATGGCTACACCTTC. The V call is TRBV14, the J call TRBJ1-2, with 7 bases identical to TRBD1. The V gene end was trimmed by 4 bases and the J gene end by 4 bases; junction bases not matched to a gene: 9. The CDR3 loop spans 15 amino acids. In germline, CDR1 is SGHDN, CDR2 FVKESK.

The CDR3 DNA sequence: TGTGCCAGCAGGGAAGGACAGGGACGGGGTCAGCCCCAGCATTTT. Its protein product is CASREGQGRGQPQHF. This rearrangement joins TRBV28 to TRBJ1-5; 8 bases fit TRBD1. The CDR3 is 15 amino acids. Looked up from germline, CDR1 is MDHEN and CDR2 is SYDVKM. V dropped 6 bases and J dropped 6; count of bases not matched to a gene: 10.

This clone was found once. V and J are TRBV28 and TRBJ2-7; TRBD2 agrees at 7 bases. Germline V gives CDR1 MDHEN, CDR2 SYDVKM. The CDR3 runs 14 residues. J was trimmed by 2 bases and V by 6 bases; bases with no gene match: 7. The DNA of the CDR3 is TGTGCCAGCAGCTACGGGGGGAACACCTACGAGCAGTACTTC. Translating gives CASSYGGNTYEQYF. Combining the CDR3 with reference TRBV28 and TRBJ2-7 gives the whole variable domain DVKVTQSSRYLVKRTGEKVFLECVQDMDHENMFWYRQDPGLGLRLIYFSYDVKMKEKGDIPEGYSVSREKKERFSLILESASTNQTSMYLCASSYGGNTYEQYFGPGTRLTVT.

The gene calls are TRBV5-1 and TRBJ2-2, with a possible D match to TRBD1 (5 bases). V was trimmed by 0 bases and J by 3 bases, leaving 9 bases between them. The CDR3 is 15 amino acids. The germline gives CDR1 SGHRS, CDR2 YFSETQ. The CDR3 spells CASSLGQSYTGELFF. The CDR3 DNA is TGCGCCAGCAGCTTGGGACAGAGTTACACCGGGGAGCTGTTTTTT.

The V and J genes are TRBV11-3 and TRBJ2-3; D may match TRBD1 or TRBD2 (6 bases each). In germline, CDR1 is SGHNT, CDR2 YENEEA. This CDR3 contains 14 residues. V was shortened by 5 bases and J by 1 base, with 10 bases between the two germline ends. The CDR3 reads CASSLGGRTDTQYF. In DNA form, the CDR3 reads TGTGCCAGCAGCCTCGGGGGCCGCACAGATACGCAGTATTTT.

The chain's CDR3 is CAWSLGTKEKLFF. The CDR3 region has the DNA TGTGCCTGGAGTTTGGGGACGAAGGAAAAACTGTTTTTT. This chain links TRBV30 with TRBJ1-4; D perhaps matches TRBD1 (5 bases). CDR3 length: 13 residues. Germline CDR1 reads GTSNPN; CDR2 reads SVGIG (reference sequence). Trimming stripped 2 bases from V and 8 bases from J, with 12 bases between.

The rearrangement uses TRBV7-9 and TRBJ1-2; weak D call: TRBD1 (6 bases). Trimming removed 3 bases at V and 3 bases at J, with 20 bases between. The CDR3 has 17 amino acids. CDR1 and CDR2 (germline): SEHNR, FQNEAQ (reference sequence). DNA of the CDR3: TGTGCCAGCAGCTTTGGGGGGGGCGGGGGCCTGGACTATGGCTACACCTTC. Encoded protein: CASSFGGGGGLDYGYTF.

The gene calls are TRBV27 and TRBJ2-1; D is possibly TRBD1 or TRBD2 (5 bases each). V lost 7 bases and J 7 bases, leaving 14 bases between the germline ends. Germline V gene data show CDR1 as MNHEY and CDR2 as SMNVEV (reference sequence). CDR3 size: 13 residues. Here the CDR3 DNA reads TGTGCCAGCACCCCGGGGCGTGGGAATGAGCAGTTCTTC. It encodes CASTPGRGNEQFF.

The chain is built from TRBV19 and TRBJ2-2; 9 nucleotides align to TRBD1. Trimming took 5 bases from V and 5 from J; bases not matched to a gene: 6. This CDR3 region has 15 residues. Germline V gene data show CDR1 as LNHDA and CDR2 as SQIVND (reference sequence). CDR3: CASSPGQGRTGELFF. CDR3 in DNA: TGTGCCAGTAGTCCGGGACAGGGTCGGACCGGGGAGCTGTTTTTT.

The rearrangement joins TRBV9 to TRBJ2-5; D possibly matches TRBD1 or TRBD2 (5 bases each). The CDR3 has 13 residues. CDR1 SGDLS and CDR2 YYNGEE come from the germline V gene. The V end was cut by 0 bases, the J end by 4 bases, with 7 bases between. CDR3 protein: CASSVAGTETQYF. CDR3 coding DNA: TGTGCCAGCAGCGTAGCTGGGACAGAGACCCAGTACTTC.

The rearrangement uses TRBV5-4 and TRBJ2-7, with 7 bases that match TRBD1. This CDR3 region has 14 residues. V shed 1 base and J 4 bases; nucleotides not matched to a gene: 5. The germline V gene encodes CDR1 SGHNT and CDR2 YYREEE (reference sequence). The DNA of the CDR3 is TGTGCCAGCAGCTTGTGGGACAGTCCTTACGAGCAGTACTTC. Translating gives CASSLWDSPYEQYF.

The chain links TRBV5-5 to TRBJ2-7, with D possibly being TRBD1 or TRBD2 (6 bases each). Germline-derived CDR1 and CDR2 are SGHKS and YYEKEE (reference sequence). The CDR3 loop spans 13 amino acids. V was clipped by 3 bases and J by 6 bases, with 13 bases between them. The chain's CDR3 is CASSWRGQGEQYF. The CDR3 DNA follows: TGTGCCAGCAGCTGGAGGGGACAAGGCGAGCAGTACTTC.

V is TRBV30 and J is TRBJ2-3; 11 positions match TRBD2. Germline CDR1 is GTSNPN and CDR2 is SVGIG (reference sequence). Losses at the gene ends were 8 bases for V and 6 bases for J; bases not matched to a gene: 10. CDR3 length: 14 amino acids. This chain's CDR3 is CARTTSGMSDTQYF. DNA of the CDR3: TGTGCCAGAACGACTAGCGGGATGAGCGATACGCAGTATTTT.

As DNA, the CDR3 is TGTGCCAGCAGCGTAGCTCAGATTCCCAATGAGCAGTTCTTC. Its protein product is CASSVAQIPNEQFF. The rearrangement joins TRBV9 to TRBJ2-1, with D hard to call. The germline gives CDR1 SGDLS, CDR2 YYNGEE. The CDR3 has 14 residues. V was clipped by 0 bases and J by 6 bases, with 10 bases between them.

The CDR3 region has the DNA TGTGCCAGCAGCTTAATGGGACAGGGGGATAGTGGCTACACCTTC. This sequence encodes CASSLMGQGDSGYTF. The genes are TRBV7-3 and TRBJ1-2; TRBD1 aligns across 11 bases. The trim removed 1 base at V and 7 bases at J, leaving 5 bases unmatched. The CDR3 is made up of 15 amino acids. CDR1 is SGHTA, CDR2 FQGTGA, per germline.

This chain connects TRBV5-6 to TRBJ1-1; no reliable D call. Germline CDR1 and CDR2: SGHDT and YYEEEE. CDR3 length equals 17 residues. V was trimmed by 2 bases and J by 1 base, leaving 18 bases between them. The CDR3 spells CASSFSHRTLSNTEAFF. CDR3 DNA: TGTGCCAGCAGCTTCAGTCATAGGACCCTCTCGAACACTGAAGCTTTCTTT.

V usage is TRBV9 and J usage is TRBJ1-1; D gene uncertain. This CDR3 region has 14 residues. CDR1 is SGDLS, CDR2 YYNGEE, per germline. Between the trimmed V and J ends, which lost 3 bases and 6 bases, there was a span of 15 bases. The CDR3, as DNA: TGTGCCAGCAGCGGGCCCCGGGCCCACCCTGAAGCTTTCTTT. Translation gives CASSGPRAHPEAFF.

The V call is TRBV3-1 (or the pseudogene TRBV3-2), the J call TRBJ2-1; 9 nucleotides align to TRBD1. Unmatched junction bases numbered 7, after V lost 8 bases and J lost 8 bases. This CDR3 has 13 amino acids. Germline CDR1 reads LGHDT; CDR2 reads YNNKEL (reference sequence). The CDR3 protein is CASGQNRGHEQFF. The CDR3 DNA is TGTGCCAGCGGTCAAAACAGGGGGCATGAGCAGTTCTTC.

The chain links TRBV6-5 to TRBJ2-3, with D hard to call. Germline loops: CDR1 MNHEY, CDR2 SVGAGI. The CDR3 spans 12 residues. V lost 6 bases and J 4 bases, leaving 8 bases between the germline ends. This chain's CDR3 is CASSNQPDTQYF. CDR3 DNA sequence: TGTGCCAGCAGCAATCAGCCAGATACGCAGTATTTT.

The chain couples TRBV5-1 to TRBJ1-4; maybe TRBD1 (6 bases). The CDR3 contains 15 residues. In germline, CDR1 is SGHRS, CDR2 YFSETQ. Trimming shortened V by 3 bases and J by 0 bases, and 9 bases separated the two germline ends. This CDR3 reads CASSWTVATNEKLFF. CDR3 sequence (DNA): TGCGCCAGCAGCTGGACAGTGGCAACTAATGAAAAACTGTTTTTT.

CDR3 sequence: CASSGRGPNTGELFF. The DNA for the CDR3 is TGTGCCAGCAGCGGTAGGGGACCCAACACCGGGGAGCTGTTTTTT. The chain couples TRBV2 to TRBJ2-2, with D perhaps TRBD1 or TRBD2 (5 bases each). The ends were cut back, 6 bases at V and 2 bases at J, with 13 bases in the middle. CDR1 is SNHLY and CDR2 is FYNNEI in the germline V gene. The CDR3 runs 15 residues.

The chain uses TRBV30 and TRBJ2-1; the D call may be TRBD1 or TRBD2 (6 bases each). The CDR3 covers 12 residues. The germline V and J ends were trimmed by 0 bases and 15 bases, with 15 bases remaining between them. Germline V gives CDR1 GTSNPN, CDR2 SVGIG (reference sequence). The CDR3 DNA is TGTGCCTGGAGTGTATTAAGGGGGGTCCGGTTCTTC. It encodes CAWSVLRGVRFF. The variable domain in full, completed from reference TRBV30 and TRBJ2-1, reads SQTIHQWPATLVQPVGSPLSLECTVEGTSNPNLYWYRQAAGRGLQLLFYSVGIGQISSEVPQNLSASRPQDRQFILSSKKLLLSDSGFYLCAWSVLRGVRFFGPGTRLTVL.